A selection of T cell receptor beta chains follows, all from one sample in a study of blood T cells in healthy people across ages. MiXCR was run by TCRdb on the 5' RACE reads, yielding one entry per CDR3 protein. The data hold 1.5 million or so distinct CDR3 sequences, with about 40% observed a single time. Sequencing was performed on blood. The receptors here all came from a woman between 18 and 29 years old in good health. Each CDR3 is given with its conserved first and last residue. The D gene is left open where the match is weak. Some rows mark clone size as missing; the rest say once, few, many or name a class of expanded clone.

CDR3 length,clone size,D gene,V gene,J gene,CDR3 DNA,CDR3 protein
15,few,TRBD2,TRBV3-1,TRBJ2-1,TGTGCCAGCAGTAGCACTAGCGTCTCCTACAATGAGCAGTTCTTC,CASSSTSVSYNEQFF
17,.,TRBD1,TRBV28,TRBJ2-7,TGTGCCAGCAGTTTATGGGGACAGGGGCCGAGCTCCTACGAGCAGTACTTC,CASSLWGQGPSSYEQYF
14,few,.,TRBV6-5,TRBJ2-1,TGTGCCAGAATCAGGGGCCTCTCCTACAATGAGCAGTTCTTC,CARIRGLSYNEQFF
12,.,.,TRBV28,TRBJ2-1,TGTGCCAGCAGTTTGGGAACCTACGAGCAGTTCTTC,CASSLGTYEQFF
16,.,TRBD1,TRBV7-9,TRBJ1-4,TGTGCCAGCTCGGGACAGGGTGTAGCAACTAATGAAAAACTGTTTTTT,CASSGQGVATNEKLFF
16,.,.,TRBV5-1,TRBJ2-1,TGCGCCAGCAGCTTGGGGTCCAGGGTAGGTTACAATGAGCAGTTCTTC,CASSLGSRVGYNEQFF
15,.,TRBD1,TRBV11-2,TRBJ2-3,TGTGCCAGCAGCTTCACGACAGGGGAGTTAGATACGCAGTATTTT,CASSFTTGELDTQYF
15,once,TRBD1,TRBV6-1,TRBJ1-2,TGTGCCAGCAGTGAAGACAGGGGGGGCATCTATGGCTACACCTTC,CASSEDRGGIYGYTF
17,many,.,TRBV7-2,TRBJ2-3,TGTGCCAGCAGCTTAACGGGAGGACCCTCAGGGGCAGATACGCAGTATTTT,CASSLTGGPSGADTQYF
15,.,.,TRBV20-1,TRBJ2-2,TGCAGTGCGAAAGAGGGGGATTGGCAGACCGGGGAGCTGTTTTTT,CSAKEGDWQTGELFF
14,.,.,TRBV20-1,TRBJ2-3,TGCAGTGCTAGGGACTATGGGGGGACAGATACGCAGTATTTT,CSARDYGGTDTQYF
16,.,TRBD2,TRBV5-1,TRBJ2-3,TGCGCCAGCAGCTGGACCCCTGAGCGGGACACAGATACGCAGTATTTT,CASSWTPERDTDTQYF
12,few,TRBD1,TRBV10-3,TRBJ2-7,TGTGCCAGTCAACAGGGGGCCTACGAGCAGTACTTC,CASQQGAYEQYF
16,few,.,TRBV7-8,TRBJ1-1,TGTGCCAGCAGCCCCCACGTGGGTACAATGAACACTGAAGCTTTCTTT,CASSPHVGTMNTEAFF
15,.,.,TRBV5-1,TRBJ2-1,TGCGCCAGCAGTGCGGGGCGATCCTTCGGGAATGAGCAGTTCTTC,CASSAGRSFGNEQFF
18,.,TRBD2,TRBV4-1,TRBJ2-5,TGCGCCAGCAGCCAAGAGTGGAATCTAGCGGGAGAAGGGGAGACCCAGTACTTC,CASSQEWNLAGEGETQYF
15,.,TRBD1,TRBV5-1,TRBJ2-7,TGCGCCAGCAGCTACGCCGGACAGGGGGCTGACGAGCAGTACTTC,CASSYAGQGADEQYF
15,.,.,TRBV6-6,TRBJ1-5,TGTGCCAGCCTCCAGGGCGGTTCCAGCAATCAGCCCCAGCATTTT,CASLQGGSSNQPQHF